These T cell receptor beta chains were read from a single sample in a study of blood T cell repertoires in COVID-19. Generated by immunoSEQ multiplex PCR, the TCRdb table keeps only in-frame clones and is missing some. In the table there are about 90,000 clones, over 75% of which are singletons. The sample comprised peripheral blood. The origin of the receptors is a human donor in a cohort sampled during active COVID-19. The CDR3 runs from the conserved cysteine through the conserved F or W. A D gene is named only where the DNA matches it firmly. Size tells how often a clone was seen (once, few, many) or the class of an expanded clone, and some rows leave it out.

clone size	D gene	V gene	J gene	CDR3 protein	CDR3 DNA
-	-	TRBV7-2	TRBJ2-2	CASSLGGFSSGELFF	TGTGCCAGCAGCTTAGGAGGTTTTTCGTCCGGGGAGCTGTTTTTT
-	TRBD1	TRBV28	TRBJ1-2	CASSFQGAYHGYTF	TGTGCCAGCAGTTTCCAGGGGGCATACCATGGCTACACCTTC
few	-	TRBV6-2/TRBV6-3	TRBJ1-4	CASSPPIGGVATNEKLFF	TGTGCCAGCAGCCCCCCGATTGGAGGGGTAGCGACTAATGAAAAACTGTTTTTT
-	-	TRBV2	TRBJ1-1	CARGQGTSEAFF	TGTGCCAGAGGGCAGGGCACCAGTGAAGCTTTCTTT
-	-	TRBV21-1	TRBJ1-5	CASSKACLGQGFLGSNQPQHF	TGTGCCAGCAGCAAAGCTTGTCTAGGACAGGGTTTTCTGGGAAGCAATCAGCCCCAGCATTTT
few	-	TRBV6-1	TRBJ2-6	CASSEARGSGANVLTF	TGTGCCAGCAGTGAAGCAAGGGGGTCTGGGGCCAACGTCCTGACTTTC
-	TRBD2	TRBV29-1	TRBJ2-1	CSGGIAGVYNEQFF	TGCAGCGGCGGGATAGCGGGGGTTTACAATGAGCAGTTCTTC
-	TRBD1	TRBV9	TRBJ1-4	CASSRDTGGGEKLFF	TGTGCCAGCAGCCGCGACACAGGGGGTGGAGAAAAACTGTTTTTT
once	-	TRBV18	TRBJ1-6	CASSPLTTTGLDSPLHF	TGTGCCAGCTCACCGCTCACTACGACAGGCTTAGATTCACCCCTCCACTTT
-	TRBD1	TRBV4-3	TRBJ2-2	CASSPLSGTGAPGELFF	TGCGCCAGCAGCCCTCTATCCGGGACAGGGGCACCGGGGGAGCTGTTTTTT
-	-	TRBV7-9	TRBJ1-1	CASSPIPDKNAAFF	TGTGCCAGCAGCCCGATACCCGACAAAAACGCAGCTTTCTTT
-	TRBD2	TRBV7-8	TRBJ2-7	CASSGRGRIREQYF	TGTGCCAGCAGCGGGAGGGGACGCATCCGCGAGCAGTACTTC
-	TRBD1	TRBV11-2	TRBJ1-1	CASSLGRGPTEAFF	TGTGCCAGCAGCTTAGGCAGGGGGCCGACTGAAGCTTTCTTT
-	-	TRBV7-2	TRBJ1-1	CASSLEQQGPEAFF	TGTGCCAGCAGCTTAGAACAACAGGGACCTGAAGCTTTCTTT
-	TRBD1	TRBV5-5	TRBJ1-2	CASSPDRAQYGYTF	TGTGCCAGCAGCCCGGACAGGGCTCAATATGGCTACACCTTC
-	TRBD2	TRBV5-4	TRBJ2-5	CASSLRYEAGGKETQYF	TGTGCCAGCAGCCTGAGATATGAAGCGGGGGGGAAAGAGACCCAGTACTTC
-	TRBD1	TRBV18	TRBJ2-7	CASSPATGWHEQYF	TGTGCCAGCTCACCCGCGACAGGGTGGCACGAGCAGTACTTC
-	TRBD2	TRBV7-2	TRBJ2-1	CASSLQRGGRNEQFF	TGTGCCAGCAGCTTACAGCGGGGGGGCAGAAATGAGCAGTTCTTC
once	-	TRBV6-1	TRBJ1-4	CASSELGREKLFF	TGTGCCAGCAGTGAGTTGGGGAGAGAAAAACTGTTTTTT